This T cell receptor (beta chain) was captured by sequencing in a study of shared clonotypes between healthy human individuals. Findings and limits, study-wide: With few donors, the genetic and exposure-history diversity represented was limited.

On this clone itself: Its antigen remains unknown.

Using immunoSEQ multiplex PCR, the repertoire was profiled, and TCRdb retains in-frame clones only, with some absent. The table has 2 million to 2.5 million clones, roughly 95% seen once. The investigators split CD4+ cells into a CD45RA+ naive subset and a CD45RA-negative memory subset. Germline V gene lookup returns CDR1 LNHNV and CDR2 YYDKDF (reference sequence). The CDR3 has 14 amino acids. Trimming took 4 bases from V and 8 from J; bases not matched to a gene: 7. The V and J genes are TRBV15 and TRBJ1-4, with 7 bases aligning to TRBD1. The sample taken for sequencing was naive CD4+ T cells sorted from blood. Indicated subset: CD45RA+ positively selected. This TCR came from a young man in good health. As DNA, the CDR3 is TGTGCCACCAGCATAACAGGGGCGGGGGAAAAACTGTTTTTT. Its protein is CATSITGAGEKLFF.